What follows are 5 T cell receptor beta chains derived from one specimen sequenced in a study of T cells after yellow fever vaccination. One entry per CDR3 protein results from TCRdb running MiXCR on the 5' RACE reads. The top ten hold 35% to 40% of the sample, which has 150,000 to 200,000 distinct CDR3 sequences, 8% to 13% seen once. Material: CD8+ T cells sorted from PBMCs, obtained 15 days after the yellow fever booster vaccination. These TCRs come from a man in his late teens or twenties who received the YFV17D yellow fever vaccine.

This clonotype was counted ten times or more. The J gene is TRBJ2-5, the V gene TRBV7-9; D is ambiguous. Germline lookup yields CDR1 SEHNR and CDR2 FQNEAQ (reference sequence). With 0 bases removed from V and 5 bases from J, the gap between germline ends came to 4 bases. The CDR3 runs to 12 residues. Written as DNA, the CDR3 is TGTGCCAGCAGCTTAGCAGGGGAGACCCAGTACTTC. Protein product: CASSLAGETQYF.

J is TRBJ1-5 and V is TRBV20-1, with D perhaps matching TRBD1 (6 bases). Trimming left V 1 base short and J 0 bases short, with 16 bases between. The germline CDR1 and CDR2 sequences are DFQATT and SNEGSKA (reference sequence). The CDR3 length is 17 residues. Here the CDR3 DNA reads TGCAGTGCTAGAGCCCCGGGGGGCCGGTTTAGCAATCAGCCCCAGCATTTT. It yields the protein CSARAPGGRFSNQPQHF.

This clonotype has a handful of counts. This sequence joins TRBV7-2 and TRBJ1-2, with 7 bases aligning to TRBD1. Germline V gene sequence: CDR1 SGHTA, CDR2 FQGNSA. With 5 bases clipped from V and 6 bases from J, the junction kept 9 bases outside the gene matches. The CDR3 loop spans 14 amino acids. The chain's CDR3 is CASSPEWTGDGYTF. DNA of the CDR3: TGTGCCAGCAGCCCCGAGTGGACAGGAGATGGCTACACCTTC.

This clonotype appeared a few times. V is TRBV28 and J is TRBJ1-1; 7 bases align to TRBD1. The CDR3 spans 14 residues. Losses at the gene ends were 7 bases for V and 2 bases for J; bases not matched to a gene: 7. Germline CDR1 is MDHEN and CDR2 is SYDVKM. The CDR3 nucleotides read TGTGCCAGCATTTCCAGGGGGGTAAACACTGAAGCTTTCTTT. It specifies CASISRGVNTEAFF.

In nucleotides, the CDR3 is TGTGCCAGCAGTTTAAATTTTCGTTTTGTGGGGACTAGCCCCGCAGATACGCAGTATTTT. Translating it yields CASSLNFRFVGTSPADTQYF. The chain combines TRBV12-3 or TRBV12-4 with TRBJ2-3, with 9 nucleotides matching TRBD2. The CDR3 spans 20 residues. The J segment lost 4 bases and the V segment lost 2 bases, leaving 19 bases of the junction unmatched.